What follows is one T cell receptor beta chain and its context. Which antigen it targets is not known. No base qualities exist here, and no much larger clone lies one base off it. The sample's treatment or condition label is to be understood as: in vitro stimulation with specific CMV peptide epitopes to enrich CMV-specific T cells. This record belongs to a study of T cell repertoires in cytomegalovirus infection (dated by TCRdb to between 2019 and 2020). Broadly, across the study: Recently identified HLA-C-restricted CMV epitopes, whose presentation resists viral immunomodulation, were targeted by peptide stimulations together with well-studied HLA-B-restricted epitopes. Because public TCR beta signatures pointed to carriage of CMV infection together with the matching HLA type, the HLA type of each donor mattered for the analysis.

Broader findings and caveats from the paper: The ex vivo response was dominated by HLA-C-restricted CMV-specific TCR beta clonotypes, which also provided the single most frequent clonotype in two of eight donors. Carriers of CMV infection plus the relevant HLA type were discriminated by the cumulative frequency of public TCR beta family members in the study cohort and in an independent 352-donor cohort.

The listed sequencing device is Illumina HiSeq 1500. TCRdb ran its own pipeline on the public reads, namely fastp trimming at Q25 and MiXCR clone calling, and kept in-frame beta chains. Under each unique CDR3 protein, matching rows form one entry showing the most common genes and DNA. In all, the sample holds about 920,000 distinct CDR3 sequences, and under 40% of those were seen once. The biggest ten clones account for around an eighth of the sample. This TCR came from a human donor in good health (CMV status not recorded). Some clones in this sample may be carry-over from other donors' samples. This material consisted of cultured CD8+ T cells from PBMCs, taken from culture after CMV antigen stimulation.

The CDR3 is CASPREQYF. The DNA is as follows: TGCGCCAGCCCGAGGGAGCAGTACTTC. The chain couples TRBV5-1 to TRBJ2-7; confidence is insufficient to name the D gene. The trim is 7 bases for V and 7 bases for J, with a gap of 6 bases between the germline ends. Taken from cysteine to phenylalanine, the CDR3 has 9 residues. Only the CDR3 part of the read is kept: 27 bases, read in frame from the first base. CDR1 SGHRS and CDR2 YFSETQ are derived from the germline V gene.